A single T cell receptor (beta chain) is shown here with its context. This sample was included in a study of CD8 T cells in Susac syndrome. Study as a whole: Active disease was present in six of the sequenced Susac syndrome patients, and remission in fewer than ten.

Germline V CDR1 and CDR2: DFQATT, SNEGSKA (reference sequence). V lost 1 base to trimming and J lost 4 bases; unmatched junction nucleotides: 4. The CDR3 consists of 14 residues. RNA totalling roughly 0.45 to 1 ug underwent reverse transcription with random hexamers. An immunoSEQ multiplex PCR amplified TCR beta CDR3 over 54 Vbeta and 13 Jbeta. One entry per CDR3 protein, called by TCRdb with MiXCR from the immunoSEQ multiplex PCR reads. The sample contains about 190,000 distinct CDR3 sequences, approximately 94% of which appear only once. The chain uses TRBV20-1 and TRBJ2-5; 9 nucleotides agree with TRBD2. Sequenced material: CD4+ T cells from PBMCs. The clonotype originates from a human donor with Susac syndrome. The DNA for the CDR3 is TGCAGTGCTAGAGTCTCTAGCGGGGCAGAGACCCAGTACTTC. Residues: CSARVSSGAETQYF.